Below are 3 T cell receptor beta chains sequenced from a single sample in a study of CD8 T cells in Susac syndrome. A quantity of roughly 0.5 to 1 ug RNA underwent reverse transcription using random hexamers. TCRdb re-derived calls from the immunoSEQ multiplex PCR reads in MiXCR, one entry per CDR3 protein. The sample comprises approximately 300,000 distinct CDR3 sequences, around 89% of which are singletons, and under 0.2% rests with the top ten. Specimen: CD8+ T cells from PBMCs. The source of these receptors is a human donor with multiple sclerosis.

The chain joins TRBV2 to TRBJ2-2, with TRBD1 as a possible D gene (6 bases). The CDR3 has 12 amino acids. The V end was cut by 7 bases, the J end by 5 bases, with 8 bases between. From germline, CDR1 is SNHLY and CDR2 FYNNEI. DNA of the CDR3: TGTGCCAGCAACAGGGAGACCGGGGAGCTGTTTTTT. Its protein is CASNRETGELFF.

This chain uses TRBV19 with TRBJ2-7; D is possibly TRBD1 or TRBD2 (5 bases each). CDR1 and CDR2 (germline): LNHDA, SQIVND (reference sequence). CDR3 length: 15 amino acids. Between the trimmed V and J ends, which lost 3 bases and 6 bases, there was a span of 18 bases. CDR3 in amino acids: CASSMGTRGLSEQYF. CDR3 in DNA: TGTGCCAGTAGTATGGGGACGAGGGGCCTATCCGAGCAGTACTTC.

The chain carries TRBV25-1 and TRBJ1-2; 7 nucleotides match TRBD1. Germline V lookup: CDR1 MGHDK, CDR2 SYGVNS. The CDR3 runs to 17 residues. V dropped 3 bases and J dropped 4; count of bases not matched to a gene: 14. The CDR3 region is CASSDPERDSEFYGYTF. In DNA, the CDR3 is TGTGCCAGCAGTGACCCCGAACGGGACAGCGAATTCTATGGCTACACCTTC.